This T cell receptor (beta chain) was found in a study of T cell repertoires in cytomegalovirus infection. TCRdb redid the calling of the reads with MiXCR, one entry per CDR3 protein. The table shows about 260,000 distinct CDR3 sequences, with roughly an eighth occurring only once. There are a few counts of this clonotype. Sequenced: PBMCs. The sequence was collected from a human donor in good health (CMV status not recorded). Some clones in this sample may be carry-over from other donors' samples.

In DNA form, the CDR3 reads TGTGCCAGCAGCTTACAGGGTGGGGGAGCTTTCTTT. This sequence encodes CASSLQGGGAFF. This chain joins TRBV11-2 and TRBJ1-1; tentative D call: TRBD1 (5 bases). The CDR3 has 12 amino acids. CDR1 SGHAT and CDR2 FQNNGV come from the germline V gene. V lost 2 bases and J 10 bases, leaving 11 bases between the germline ends.